What follows are 14 T cell receptor beta chains derived from one specimen sequenced in a study of response to subunit inactivated influenza vaccine. Via MiXCR, TCRdb re-called the RT-PCR reads, giving one row per CDR3 protein. The repertoire holds around 850,000 distinct CDR3 sequences, with about a fifth as singletons. Sequencing used PBMCs from blood, obtained roughly 5 days after vaccination. The receptor set was obtained from a middle-aged man who received an inactivated influenza vaccine.

V is TRBV15 and J is TRBJ2-1; D unclear. The CDR3 covers 13 residues. Germline V lookup: CDR1 LNHNV, CDR2 YYDKDF (reference sequence). The V end lost 8 bases, the J end lost 7 bases, and 15 bases lay between the germline ends. As DNA, the CDR3 is TGTGCCACCCGAAATATATACCGGAATGAGCAGTTCTTC. Residues: CATRNIYRNEQFF.

This clonotype was seen a few times. The genes are TRBV29-1 and TRBJ1-1; D is uncertain. Between the trimmed V and J ends, which lost 3 bases and 0 bases, there was a span of 8 bases. The CDR3 sequence is 13 residues long. The V gene's germline CDR1 is SQVTM and CDR2 ANQGSEA. CDR3 sequence: CSVELVMNTEAFF. The CDR3 DNA sequence: TGCAGCGTTGAGCTTGTTATGAACACTGAAGCTTTCTTT.

This rearrangement joins TRBV6-5 to TRBJ2-3, with TRBD2 identical over 12 bases. The CDR3 covers 18 residues. With V trimmed by 2 bases and J by 4 bases, 10 bases remained unmatched. CDR1 and CDR2 from the germline V gene are MNHEY and SVGAGI. The CDR3 sequence is CASSYNTPGLAGSDTQYF. CDR3 nucleotides: TGTGCCAGCAGTTACAATACACCGGGACTAGCGGGTTCAGATACGCAGTATTTT.

This clonotype was detected only a few times. The chain has TRBV12-3 or TRBV12-4 and TRBJ2-1; D could derive from TRBD1 or TRBD2 (5 bases each). Trimming pared 6 bases from V and 0 bases from J, leaving 9 bases between. CDR3 length: 14 residues. The CDR3 region is CASRWGSSYNEQFF. In nucleotides, the CDR3 is TGTGCCAGCAGGTGGGGGAGCTCCTACAATGAGCAGTTCTTC.

This clonotype was counted between two and nine times. The chain uses TRBV20-1 and TRBJ2-7, with 8 bases aligning to TRBD2. This CDR3 comprises 15 residues. V lost 4 bases and J lost 2; bases outside the gene matches: 10. Germline-derived CDR1 and CDR2 are DFQATT and SNEGSKA (reference sequence). Here the CDR3 reads CSAMSGAGAAYEQYF. For the CDR3, the DNA is TGCAGTGCTATGAGTGGAGCGGGAGCGGCCTACGAGCAGTACTTC.

The rearrangement uses TRBV11-1 and TRBJ2-4; TRBD2 might be the D (6 bases). CDR3 size: 20 residues. Germline CDR1 SGHAT, CDR2 FQDESV (reference sequence). The germline V and J ends were trimmed by 2 bases and 2 bases, with 25 bases remaining between them. The DNA of the CDR3 is TGTGCCAGCAGCTTATGGCTCCTTACTAGCCCGCCGGATTCCAAAAACATTCAGTACTTC. It translates to CASSLWLLTSPPDSKNIQYF.

In this sample, this clonotype turned up a few times. The chain links TRBV7-9 to TRBJ1-1; unclear D gene. Per germline, CDR1 SEHNR and CDR2 FQNEAQ (reference sequence). Trimming removed 3 bases from V and 3 bases from J, with 8 bases in between. This CDR3 comprises 13 residues. DNA for the CDR3: TGTGCCAGCAGCTTTGCACAACACACTGAAGCTTTCTTT. This encodes CASSFAQHTEAFF.

This clonotype came up a few times. This rearrangement joins TRBV12-3 or TRBV12-4 to TRBJ1-1; D is undetermined. V lost 8 bases and J lost 0, with 7 bases in between. The CDR3 runs to 12 residues. Here the CDR3 reads CASGDMNTEAFF. DNA of the CDR3: TGTGCCAGCGGAGATATGAACACTGAAGCTTTCTTT.

A note on this clonotype: The limits of the CDR3 on the DNA are not certain, so only TCRdb's listed CDR3 is given. The V and J genes are TRBV15 and TRBJ2-1; TRBD1, the table's D call, was not compared with the DNA. From its first to its last residue, the CDR3 has 16 amino acids. Germline loops: CDR1 LNHNV, CDR2 YYDKDF (reference sequence). CDR3 region: CATSRDKGSGQGEQFF.

This clonotype was seen only a few times. The J gene is TRBJ2-3, the V gene TRBV7-9; D is undetermined. The CDR3 consists of 11 residues. V was clipped by 3 bases and J by 8 bases, with 6 bases between them. Germline V CDR1 and CDR2: SEHNR, FQNEAQ (reference sequence). CDR3 region: CASSFPGTQYF. CDR3 DNA sequence: TGTGCCAGCAGCTTCCCCGGTACGCAGTATTTT. Variable domain in full (rest from reference TRBV7-9 and TRBJ2-3): DTGVSQNPRHKITKRGQNVTFRCDPISEHNRLYWYRQTLGQGPEFLTYFQNEAQLEKSRLLSDRFSAERPKGSFSTLEIQRTEQGDSAMYLCASSFPGTQYFGPGTRLTVL.

In its sample, this clonotype was seen many times. The chain has TRBV29-1 and TRBJ2-4; TRBD1 agrees at 8 bases. The J segment lost 7 bases and the V segment lost 4 bases, leaving 6 bases of the junction unmatched. The CDR3 is made up of 13 amino acids. Germline lookup yields CDR1 SQVTM and CDR2 ANQGSEA. As DNA, the CDR3 is TGCAGCGTTGGGACAGGGTTTGGGAACATTCAGTACTTC. Its translation: CSVGTGFGNIQYF. Using reference TRBV29-1 and TRBJ2-4 for the parts outside the CDR3, the full variable domain is SAVISQKPSRDICQRGTSLTIQCQVDSQVTMMFWYRQQPGQSLTLIATANQGSEATYESGFVIDKFPISRPNLTFSTLTVSNMSPEDSSIYLCSVGTGFGNIQYFGAGTRLSVL.

The genes are TRBV7-8 and TRBJ1-2; 7 bases align to TRBD1. CDR3 length: 13 amino acids. Trimming removed 3 bases from V and 7 bases from J; junction bases left unmatched: 5. CDR1 and CDR2 (germline): SGHVS, FQNEAQ. The CDR3 region has the DNA TGTGCCAGCAGCTTGAATAACAGGGGTGGCTACACCTTC. Amino acids: CASSLNNRGGYTF.

This clonotype was counted only a few times. The chain employs TRBV7-2 and TRBJ1-5; D uncertain. CDR3 length: 16 amino acids. Germline CDR1 and CDR2: SGHTA and FQGNSA. V shed 5 bases and J shed 0 bases, with 14 bases lying between them. The CDR3 region has the DNA TGTGCCAGCAGCCGCCTCGGGCCGTATAGCAATCAGCCCCAGCATTTT. Its translation: CASSRLGPYSNQPQHF.

This chain links TRBV3-1 with TRBJ2-1; TRBD2 might be the D (6 bases). The CDR3 totals 17 residues. Germline CDR1 reads LGHDT; CDR2 reads YNNKEL (reference sequence). V was clipped by 0 bases and J by 4 bases, with 16 bases between them. The CDR3 protein is CASSQDLFGSGYNEQFF. For the CDR3, the DNA is TGTGCCAGCAGCCAAGATTTGTTTGGTAGCGGATACAATGAGCAGTTCTTC.